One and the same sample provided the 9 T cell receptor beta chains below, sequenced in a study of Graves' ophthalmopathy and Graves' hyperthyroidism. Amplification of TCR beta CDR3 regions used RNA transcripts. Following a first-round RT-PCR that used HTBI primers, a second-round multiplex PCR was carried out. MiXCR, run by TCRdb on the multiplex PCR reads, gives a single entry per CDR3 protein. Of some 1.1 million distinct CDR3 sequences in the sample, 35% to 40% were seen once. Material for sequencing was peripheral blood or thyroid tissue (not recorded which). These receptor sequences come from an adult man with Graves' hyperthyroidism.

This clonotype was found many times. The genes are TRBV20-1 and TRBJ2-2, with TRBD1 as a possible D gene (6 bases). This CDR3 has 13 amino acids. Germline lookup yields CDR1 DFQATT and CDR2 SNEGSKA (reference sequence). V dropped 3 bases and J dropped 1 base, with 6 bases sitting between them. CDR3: CSARGQNTGELFF. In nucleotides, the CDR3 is TGCAGTGCTAGGGGACAGAACACCGGGGAGCTGTTTTTT.

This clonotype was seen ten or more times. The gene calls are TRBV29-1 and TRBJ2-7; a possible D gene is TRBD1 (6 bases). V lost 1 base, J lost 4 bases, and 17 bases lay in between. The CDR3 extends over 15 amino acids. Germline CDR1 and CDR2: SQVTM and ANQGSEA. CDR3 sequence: CSVEGAGTQGYEQYF. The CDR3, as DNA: TGCAGCGTTGAAGGGGCAGGGACCCAGGGGTACGAGCAGTACTTC.

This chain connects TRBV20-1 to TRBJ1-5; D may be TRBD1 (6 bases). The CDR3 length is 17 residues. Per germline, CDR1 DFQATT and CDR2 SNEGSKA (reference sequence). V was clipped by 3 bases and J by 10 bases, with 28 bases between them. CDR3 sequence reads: CSASNPRTGHVFFPQHF. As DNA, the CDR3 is TGCAGTGCTAGCAACCCTCGGACGGGACATGTTTTTTTTCCCCAGCATTTT.

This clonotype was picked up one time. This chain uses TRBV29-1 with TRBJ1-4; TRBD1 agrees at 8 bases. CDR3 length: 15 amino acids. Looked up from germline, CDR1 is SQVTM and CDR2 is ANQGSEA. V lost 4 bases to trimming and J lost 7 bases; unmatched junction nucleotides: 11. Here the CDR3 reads CSVAGASGGGEKLFF. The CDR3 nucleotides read TGCAGCGTTGCTGGGGCATCAGGGGGCGGTGAAAAACTGTTTTTT.

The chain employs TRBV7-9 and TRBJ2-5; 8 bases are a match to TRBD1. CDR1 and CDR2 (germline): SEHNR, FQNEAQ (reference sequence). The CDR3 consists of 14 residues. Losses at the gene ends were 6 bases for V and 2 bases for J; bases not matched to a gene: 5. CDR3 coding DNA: TGTGCCAGCAGGGGACAGGACGGACAAGAGACCCAGTACTTC. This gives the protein CASRGQDGQETQYF.

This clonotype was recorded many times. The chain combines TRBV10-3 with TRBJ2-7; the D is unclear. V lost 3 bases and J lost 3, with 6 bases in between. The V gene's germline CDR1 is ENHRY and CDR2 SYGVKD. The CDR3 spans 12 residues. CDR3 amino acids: CAISETYYEQYF. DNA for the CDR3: TGTGCCATCAGTGAAACATACTACGAGCAGTACTTC.

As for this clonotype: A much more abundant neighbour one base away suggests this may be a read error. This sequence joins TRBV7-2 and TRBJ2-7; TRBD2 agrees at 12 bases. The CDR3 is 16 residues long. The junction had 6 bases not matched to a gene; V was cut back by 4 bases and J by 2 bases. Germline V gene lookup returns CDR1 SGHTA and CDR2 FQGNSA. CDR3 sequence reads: CASSSGTSGPPYEQYF. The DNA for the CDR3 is TGTGCCAGCAGCTCAGGGACTAGCGGGCCCCCCTACGAGCAGTACTTC. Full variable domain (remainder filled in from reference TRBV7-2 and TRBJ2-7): GAGVSQSPSNKVTEKGKDVELRCDPISGHTALYWYRQSLGQGLEFLIYFQGNSAPDKSGLPSDRFSAERTGGSVSTLTIQRTQQEDSAVYLCASSSGTSGPPYEQYFGPGTRLTVT.

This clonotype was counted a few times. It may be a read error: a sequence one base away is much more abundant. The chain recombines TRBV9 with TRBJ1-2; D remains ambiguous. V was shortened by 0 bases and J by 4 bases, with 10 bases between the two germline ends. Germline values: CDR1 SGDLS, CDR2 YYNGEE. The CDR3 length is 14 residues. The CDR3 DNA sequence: TGTGCCAGCAGCGTAGTCAGTACCCCCTATGGCTACACCTTC. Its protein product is CASSVVSTPYGYTF.

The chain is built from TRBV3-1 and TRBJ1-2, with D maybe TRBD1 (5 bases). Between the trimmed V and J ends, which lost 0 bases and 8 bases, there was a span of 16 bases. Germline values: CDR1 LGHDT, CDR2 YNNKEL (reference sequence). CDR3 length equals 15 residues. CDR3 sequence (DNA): TGTGCCAGCAGCCAAGATCTTTTGGCAGGGCAAGGCTACACCTTC. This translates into CASSQDLLAGQGYTF.